The text below deals with one T cell receptor beta chain. What it binds is unknown. The data originate from a study of a mutant IDH1 vaccine in newly diagnosed glioma. Study as a whole: Patients underwent eight vaccinations, which took place in weeks 1, 3, 5, 7, 11, 15, 19 and 23. Onset of vaccination occurred 4-6 weeks following radiotherapy alone, or with temozolomide cycles. Patients got radiotherapy, temozolomide, or both beforehand, and most got both.

Time point defined: week 5, during vaccination. Each dose delivered 300 ug of mutant IDH1 20-mer peptide subcutaneously with imiquimod. Produced via immunoSEQ multiplex PCR; TCRdb's table is partial and in-frame only. The repertoire holds about 58,000 clones, with around 84% as singletons. Study-level results: There seemed to be no relation between pseudoprogression and changes in top peripheral T cell clonotypes.

V was pared by 5 bases and J by 3 bases, with 10 bases between. The germline gives CDR1 SGHTA, CDR2 FQGNSA. This CDR3 is built from 13 residues. The chain carries TRBV7-2 and TRBJ1-1; D is unresolved. This clonotype was obtained from a woman aged 50 to 60 with glioma. Sequencing used PBMCs, obtained from a glioma patient whose treatment included an IDH1 peptide vaccine. CDR3 sequence: CASSLRLDTEAFF. CDR3 DNA: TGTGCCAGCAGCCTACGACTGGACACTGAAGCTTTCTTT.